This T cell receptor (beta chain) originates from a study of T cell repertoires in cytomegalovirus infection. Overall study findings and caveats: The study found HLA-C-restricted CMV-specific TCR beta clonotypes dominating the ex vivo response. Carriage of CMV together with the relevant HLA was identifiable through cumulative public TCR beta family frequency.

TCRdb recomputed calls from the reads with MiXCR, one row per CDR3 protein. This sample has a few hundred thousand distinct CDR3 sequences; roughly 9.1% occur once, and the top ten carry about 14%. The germline CDR1 and CDR2 sequences are SGHNT and YYREEE (reference sequence). This CDR3 has 15 amino acids. Trimming cost V 0 bases and J 7 bases, with 15 bases left between them. Worth noting for this clonotype: The antigen remains unidentified.

The sequence derives from a human donor in good health (CMV status not recorded). Some clones in this sample may be carry-over from other donors' samples. V gene TRBV5-4 combines with J gene TRBJ2-3, with D unresolved. The specimen sequenced was PBMCs. The CDR3: CASSLEGTRGNTQYF. CDR3 nucleotide sequence: TGTGCCAGCAGCTTGGAGGGTACGCGTGGGAATACGCAGTATTTT.